Listed below are T cell receptor beta chains from one sample, sequenced in a study of OX40 agonist ivuxolimab in advanced cancers. Sequenced by immunoSEQ multiplex PCR; TCRdb stores in-frame clones only, minus some. The data contain around 40,000 clones, approximately 87% of them seen just once; the ten biggest clones take up 3.5% to 4%. Sequenced material: CD4+ or CD8+ T cells sorted from blood, taken in a trial of the OX40 agonist ivuxolimab. Receptor source: an adult with an advanced solid tumor such as melanoma, head and neck, liver or kidney cancer. CDR3s include the opening cysteine and the closing phenylalanine or tryptophan. The D gene is left open where the match is weak. The size field is filled for only some rows; it gives once, few, many or a size class.

TRBJ2-1	TRBV2	TRBD2	.	TGTGCCAGCAGTGATTTTTCGGGAGGGTACAATGAGCAGTTCTTC	CASSDFSGGYNEQFF
TRBJ1-4	TRBV7-8	TRBD1	.	TGTGCCAGCCGGGACGGACAGGGAGATGAAAAACTGTTTTTT	CASRDGQGDEKLFF
TRBJ1-2	TRBV19	TRBD1	.	TGTGCCAGTAGTACCGGACAGGGATGGAAGGGCTACACCTTC	CASSTGQGWKGYTF
TRBJ2-7	TRBV18	.	.	TGTGCCAGCTCATCGGACAAGGACGGAATTTACGAGCAGTACTTC	CASSSDKDGIYEQYF
TRBJ2-3	TRBV19	.	.	TGTGCCAGTAGTATTCTCAGGGTAGTGGATACGCAGTATTTT	CASSILRVVDTQYF
TRBJ2-1	TRBV5-4	.	.	TGTGCCAGCAGCCTGTCTAGGGGGGGGAATGAGCAGTTCTTC	CASSLSRGGNEQFF
TRBJ2-1	TRBV11-3	TRBD1	.	TGTGCCAGCAGCTATGATTCTACAGGGGGCCCGTTTTACAATGAGCAGTTCTTC	CASSYDSTGGPFYNEQFF
TRBJ2-5	TRBV11-3	.	.	TGTGCCAGCAGCTTTACAGCTACCCAAGAGACCCAGTACTTC	CASSFTATQETQYF
TRBJ1-1	TRBV18	.	.	TGTGCCAGCTCACCACCTGTTCTAAGGGAGAACACTGAAGCTTTCTTT	CASSPPVLRENTEAFF
TRBJ2-3	TRBV4-1	TRBD2	.	TGCGCCAGCAGCCAACCCAGCGGGAGATTCACAGATACGCAGTATTTT	CASSQPSGRFTDTQYF
TRBJ1-2	TRBV4-1	.	few	TGCGCCAGCAGCCAAGCCCCGGACCCAGCGTCCAACTATGGCTACACCTTC	CASSQAPDPASNYGYTF
TRBJ2-3	TRBV7-9	.	.	TGTGCCAGCAGCTTACTGACAGATACGCAGTATTTT	CASSLLTDTQYF
TRBJ2-5	TRBV7-9	.	.	TGTGCCAGCAGCTTAGAGGGAATGGGGCAGAAAGAGACCCAGTACTTC	CASSLEGMGQKETQYF